This TCR beta chain derives from a study of blood T cell repertoires in COVID-19 (dated by TCRdb to the early 2020s). About the full investigation: Samples from collaborators originated in the United States, Italy and Spain and spanned both the acute and convalescent phases of COVID-19. The material from the prospective study consisted of cDNA or gDNA derived from T cells, B-cell-depleted T cells, or PBMCs. Subjects who had been exposed to COVID-19, were actively infected with it, or had recovered from it provided the deeply sampled blood TCRbeta repertoires that made up the dataset. The repertoires were made available in a free public database intended to serve as a resource for research on the immune response to SARS-CoV-2. Samples were obtained from the ongoing ImmuneRACE study (first 160 participants) and from approximately 1,200 subjects provided by 6 global collaborators. Sample metadata almost always included a de-identified subject ID, COVID-19 status, age in years and sex. Where available, HLA class I and class II types were obtained from metadata supplied by the sample provider rather than from assay-based typing. Results the study describes overall, beyond this receptor: The amount of clinical and demographic metadata varied by source and participant and was provided uncurated.

As to this clone: The antigen this receptor binds is unknown. Per-base quality was not reported, and no clone a single base away is much larger than it.

The collaborating institutions used their own protocols to collect whole blood in K2EDTA tubes. For TCRbeta analysis, collaborators shipped samples as frozen whole blood, isolated PBMCs, or DNA extracted from either of those sample types. TCRbeta CDR3 regions were amplified from genomic DNA using the immunoSEQ Assay, a bias-controlled multiplex PCR. Concerning the study's data processing: The number of nucleated cells in each sample was estimated from the amplification of reference gene primers within the assay. To quantify the absolute abundance of each unique TCRbeta CDR3 rearrangement, sequence reads were collapsed and filtered. For each sample, productive Simpson clonality was calculated as the square root of Simpson's diversity index across productive rearrangements. TCRdb took this table from immuneACCESS and kept in-frame rearrangements with V and J called. Such tables lack part of the clones; where checked against another copy, unresolved V genes explain under half of the gap, and the rest is unexplained. Clonal size and the V and J genes are those of that table, whereas D and trimming came from the DNA. This sample gives some 150,000 clones in total; approximately 87% of them show up just once. Together, the top ten hold around 3.5% of the sample.

This clonotype was sampled from a young man with active or convalescent COVID-19. What was sequenced was peripheral blood.

The sequence in DNA is TGTGCCACCAGTGATCAGGGGACGGTTGAGGAAGAGACCCAGTACTTC. Its translation reads: CATSDQGTVEEETQYF. The sequence is built from TRBV24-1 and TRBJ2-5; the D gene is perhaps TRBD1, from 6 matching bases. The junction carries 16 bases between V and J, which are trimmed by 3 bases and 3 bases respectively. The CDR3, from cysteine to phenylalanine, totals 16 residues. Only the CDR3 portion is preserved as DNA: 48 bases, with reading frame beginning at the first base. CDR1 and CDR2, looked up from the germline V gene, are KGHDR and SFDVKD.